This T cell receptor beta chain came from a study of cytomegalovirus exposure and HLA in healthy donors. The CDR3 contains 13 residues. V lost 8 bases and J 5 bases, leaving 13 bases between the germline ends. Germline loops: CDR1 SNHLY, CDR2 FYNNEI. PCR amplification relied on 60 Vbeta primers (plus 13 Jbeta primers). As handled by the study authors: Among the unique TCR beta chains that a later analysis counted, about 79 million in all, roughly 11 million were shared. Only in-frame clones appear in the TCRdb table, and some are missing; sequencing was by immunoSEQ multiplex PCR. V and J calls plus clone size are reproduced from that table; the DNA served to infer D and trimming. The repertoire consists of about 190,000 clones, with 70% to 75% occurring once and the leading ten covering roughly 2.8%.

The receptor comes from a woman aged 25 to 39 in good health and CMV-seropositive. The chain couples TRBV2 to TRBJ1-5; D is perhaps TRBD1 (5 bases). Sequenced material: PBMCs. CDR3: CASVRGFDQPQHF. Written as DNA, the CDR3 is TGTGCCAGCGTACGGGGGTTCGATCAGCCCCAGCATTTT.